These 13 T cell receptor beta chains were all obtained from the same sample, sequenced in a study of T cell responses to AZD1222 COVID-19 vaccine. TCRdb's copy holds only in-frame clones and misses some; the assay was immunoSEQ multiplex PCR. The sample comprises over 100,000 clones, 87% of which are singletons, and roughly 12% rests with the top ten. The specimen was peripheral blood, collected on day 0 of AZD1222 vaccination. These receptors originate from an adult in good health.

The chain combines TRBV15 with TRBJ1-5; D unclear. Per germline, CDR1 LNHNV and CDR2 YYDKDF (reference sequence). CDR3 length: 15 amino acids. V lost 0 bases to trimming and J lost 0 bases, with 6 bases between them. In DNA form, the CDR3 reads TGTGCCACCAGCAGAGAACGGATTAGCAATCAGCCCCAGCATTTT. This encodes CATSRERISNQPQHF.

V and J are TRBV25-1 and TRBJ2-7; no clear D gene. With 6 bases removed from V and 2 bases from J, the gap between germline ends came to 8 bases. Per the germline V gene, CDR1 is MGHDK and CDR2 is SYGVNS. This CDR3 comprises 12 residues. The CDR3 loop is CASSAMAYEQYF. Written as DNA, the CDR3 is TGTGCCAGCAGCGCCATGGCCTACGAGCAGTACTTC.

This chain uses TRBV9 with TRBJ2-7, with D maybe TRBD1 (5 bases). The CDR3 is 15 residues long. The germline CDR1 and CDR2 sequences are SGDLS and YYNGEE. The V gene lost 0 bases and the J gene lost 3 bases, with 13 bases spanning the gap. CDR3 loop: CASSVAQGGGYEQYF. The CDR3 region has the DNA TGTGCCAGCAGCGTAGCTCAGGGTGGCGGCTACGAGCAGTACTTC.

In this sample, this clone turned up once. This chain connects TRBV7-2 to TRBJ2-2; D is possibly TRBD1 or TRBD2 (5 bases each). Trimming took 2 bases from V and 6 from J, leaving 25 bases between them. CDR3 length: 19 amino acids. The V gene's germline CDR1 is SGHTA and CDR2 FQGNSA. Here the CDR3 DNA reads TGTGCCAGCAGCTTAAAAGCTTTAGCCGGGACGCAAGCGCCCGGGGAGCTGTTTTTT. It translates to CASSLKALAGTQAPGELFF.

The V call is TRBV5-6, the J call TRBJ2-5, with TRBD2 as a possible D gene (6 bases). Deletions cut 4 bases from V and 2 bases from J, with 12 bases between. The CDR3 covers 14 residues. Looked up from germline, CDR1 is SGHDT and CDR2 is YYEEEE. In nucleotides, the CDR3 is TGTGCCAGCAGCCCGGGAGTCGGACAAGAGACCCAGTACTTC. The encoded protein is CASSPGVGQETQYF.

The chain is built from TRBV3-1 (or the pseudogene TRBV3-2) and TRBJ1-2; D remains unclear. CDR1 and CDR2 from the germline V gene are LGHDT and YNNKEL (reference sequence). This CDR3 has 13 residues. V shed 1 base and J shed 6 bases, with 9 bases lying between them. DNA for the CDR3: TGTGCCAGCAGCCAAGGAGCACCCAATGGCTACACCTTC. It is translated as CASSQGAPNGYTF.

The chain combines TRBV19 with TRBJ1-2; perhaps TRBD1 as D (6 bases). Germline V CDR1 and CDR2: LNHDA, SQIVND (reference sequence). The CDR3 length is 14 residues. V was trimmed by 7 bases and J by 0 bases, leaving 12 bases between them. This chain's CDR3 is CASISRQANYGYTF. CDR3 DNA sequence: TGTGCCAGTATATCGAGACAGGCTAACTATGGCTACACCTTC. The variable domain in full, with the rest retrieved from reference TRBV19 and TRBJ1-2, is DGGITQSPKYLFRKEGQNVTLSCEQNLNHDAMYWYRQDPGQGLRLIYYSQIVNDFQKGDIAEGYSVSREKKESFPLTVTSAQKNPTAFYLCASISRQANYGYTFGSGTRLTVV.

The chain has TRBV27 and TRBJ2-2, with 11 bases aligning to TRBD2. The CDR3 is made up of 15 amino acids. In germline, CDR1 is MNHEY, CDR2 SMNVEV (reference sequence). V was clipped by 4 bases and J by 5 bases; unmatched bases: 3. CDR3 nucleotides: TGTGCCAGCAGTTCACTAGCGGGAGTGACCGGGGAGCTGTTTTTT. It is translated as CASSSLAGVTGELFF.

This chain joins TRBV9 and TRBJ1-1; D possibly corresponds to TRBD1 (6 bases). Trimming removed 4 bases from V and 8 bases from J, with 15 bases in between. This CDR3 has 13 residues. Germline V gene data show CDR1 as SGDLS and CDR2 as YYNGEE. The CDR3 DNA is TGTGCCAGCAGCCCGGGGGGCATTATCGAAGCTTTCTTT. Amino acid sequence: CASSPGGIIEAFF.

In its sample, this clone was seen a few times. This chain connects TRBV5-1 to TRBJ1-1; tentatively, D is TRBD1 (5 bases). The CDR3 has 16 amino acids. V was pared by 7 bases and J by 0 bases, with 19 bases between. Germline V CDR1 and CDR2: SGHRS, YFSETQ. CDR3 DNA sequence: TGCGCCAGCGGAAGGGGTAGGGAGGGACTGAACACTGAAGCTTTCTTT. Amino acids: CASGRGREGLNTEAFF.

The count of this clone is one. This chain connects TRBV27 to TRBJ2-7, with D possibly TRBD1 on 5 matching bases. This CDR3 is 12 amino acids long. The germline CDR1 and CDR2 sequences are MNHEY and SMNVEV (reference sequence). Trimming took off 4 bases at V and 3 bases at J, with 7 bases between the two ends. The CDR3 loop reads CASSSDSYEQYF. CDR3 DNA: TGTGCCAGCAGTTCCGACAGCTACGAGCAGTACTTC.

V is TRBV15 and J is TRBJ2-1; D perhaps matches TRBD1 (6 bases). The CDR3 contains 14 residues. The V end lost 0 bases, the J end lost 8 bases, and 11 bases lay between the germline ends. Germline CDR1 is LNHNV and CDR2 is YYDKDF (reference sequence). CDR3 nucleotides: TGTGCCACCAGCAGAGACGAGTACAGGGATGAGCAGTTCTTC. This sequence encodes CATSRDEYRDEQFF. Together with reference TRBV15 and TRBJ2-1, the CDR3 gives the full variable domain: DAMVIQNPRYQVTQFGKPVTLSCSQTLNHNVMYWYQQKSSQAPKLLFHYYDKDFNNEADTPDNFQSRRPNTSFCFLDIRSPGLGDTAMYLCATSRDEYRDEQFFGPGTRLTVL.

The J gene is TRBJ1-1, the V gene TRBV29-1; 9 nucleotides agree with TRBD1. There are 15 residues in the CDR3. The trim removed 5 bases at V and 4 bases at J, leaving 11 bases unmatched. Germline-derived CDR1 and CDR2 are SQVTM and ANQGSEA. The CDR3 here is CSVCWDRDLVTEAFF. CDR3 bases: TGCAGCGTTTGCTGGGACAGGGACTTAGTCACTGAAGCTTTCTTT.